Below are 16 T cell receptor beta chains sequenced from a single sample in a study of spatial heterogeneity in lung cancer. Whole-study findings and limits: Tumoral mutation counts were tracked by counts of expanded intratumoral alpha and beta TCRs.

Time point reported: sample taken at primary tumor resection. These receptors lack a known antigen. TCRdb redid the calling of the 5' RACE reads with MiXCR, one entry per CDR3 protein. In the table there are some 14,000 distinct CDR3 sequences, more than 5% of which are singletons. The material sequenced was lung tumor tissue, taken at surgery. The source of these receptors is a female donor with early-stage non-small cell lung cancer.

This clonotype was detected many times. For a library built for alpha chains, this beta chain is a stray read; little rests on its size. The chain joins TRBV5-4 to TRBJ2-3; 10 bases are shared with TRBD2. The CDR3 contains 18 residues. With V trimmed by 0 bases and J by 2 bases, 9 bases remained unmatched. CDR1 SGHNT and CDR2 YYREEE come from the germline V gene (reference sequence). The CDR3, as DNA: TGTGCCAGCAGCTTGGGGATTCTAGCGGGGGCTCCCACAGATACGCAGTATTTT. It translates to CASSLGILAGAPTDTQYF.

This clonotype was seen at least ten times. The library was prepared for alpha chains; this beta chain is a stray read, so its frequency means little. J is TRBJ2-7 and V is TRBV20-1; TRBD1 or TRBD2 may be the D gene (5 bases each). The germline CDR1 and CDR2 sequences are DFQATT and SNEGSKA (reference sequence). Trimming removed 3 bases at V and 0 bases at J, with 9 bases between. CDR3 length: 13 amino acids. The CDR3 DNA reads as TGCAGTGCTAGGGGACCTGGCTCCTACGAGCAGTACTTC. It specifies CSARGPGSYEQYF.

This clonotype was found many times. This beta chain is a stray read from a library made for alpha chains; its abundance is not meaningful. The J gene is TRBJ2-3, the V gene TRBV20-1, with TRBD2 matching over 7 bases. The CDR3 is 13 residues long. CDR1 is DFQATT, CDR2 SNEGSKA, per germline (reference sequence). After removal of 5 bases from V and 0 bases from J, the junction contained 2 bases not matched to a gene. The CDR3 DNA follows: TGCAGTGCTCCCGGGGGGAGCACAGATACGCAGTATTTT. Amino acid sequence: CSAPGGSTDTQYF.

This clonotype has a count of ten or more. With the library built for alpha chains, this beta chain is off target and its frequency is not meaningful. The V gene is TRBV29-1, the J gene TRBJ2-7; 7 bases map to TRBD1. V was clipped by 4 bases and J by 4 bases; unmatched bases: 7. In germline, CDR1 is SQVTM, CDR2 ANQGSEA. This CDR3 spans 13 amino acids. CDR3 nucleotides: TGCAGCGTTGTTTGGGACAGAAGTTACGAGCAGTACTTC. It codes for CSVVWDRSYEQYF.

This clonotype was detected many times. This beta chain turned up in a library designed for alpha chains; as an off-target read, its abundance says little. The V and J genes are TRBV2 and TRBJ1-6; maybe TRBD1 (5 bases). The V gene's germline CDR1 is SNHLY and CDR2 FYNNEI. CDR3 size: 15 residues. V was trimmed by 9 bases and J by 0 bases, leaving 12 bases between them. Here the CDR3 reads CASGAAYSYNSPLHF. CDR3 sequence (DNA): TGTGCCAGTGGGGCGGCTTACTCCTATAATTCACCCCTCCACTTT. Based on the CDR3 plus reference TRBV2 and TRBJ1-6, the full variable domain is EPEVTQTPSHQVTQMGQEVILRCVPISNHLYFYWYRQILGQKVEFLVSFYNNEISEKSEIFDDQFSVERPDGSNFTLKIRSTKLEDSAMYFCASGAAYSYNSPLHFGNGTRLTVT.

This clonotype appeared many times. With the library built for alpha chains, this beta chain is off target and its frequency is not meaningful. The genes are TRBV6-5 and TRBJ2-7, with 7 nucleotides matching TRBD2. Trimming at V came to 10 bases and at J to 6 bases, leaving 9 bases not matched to a gene. In germline, CDR1 is MNHEY, CDR2 SVGAGI. The CDR3 runs to 12 residues. In DNA, the CDR3 is TGTGCCACAGAGCGGGGAACGGGCGAGCAGTACTTC. Residues: CATERGTGEQYF.

This clonotype was observed at least ten times. Since the library was made to target alpha chains, this beta chain is a stray read and its abundance is not meaningful. This chain links TRBV5-1 with TRBJ1-1, with 9 bases that match TRBD1. CDR3 length: 16 amino acids. The V segment lost 4 bases and the J segment 5 bases; nucleotides outside the gene matches: 12. The germline gives CDR1 SGHRS, CDR2 YFSETQ. CDR3 sequence (DNA): TGCGCCAGCAGCCCATCTTTAGCCGGGACAGGGACTGAAGCTTTCTTT. This encodes CASSPSLAGTGTEAFF.

This clonotype was recorded at least ten times. For a library built for alpha chains, this beta chain is a stray read; little rests on its size. V usage is TRBV3-1 and J usage is TRBJ1-4; the D gene is possibly TRBD1 (5 bases). The CDR3 loop spans 17 amino acids. V lost 2 bases and J 5 bases, leaving 18 bases between the germline ends. Germline CDR1 and CDR2: LGHDT and YNNKEL (reference sequence). The CDR3 DNA sequence: TGTGCCAGCAGCCAAAACCCCCGGACCAGGGCAAATGAAAAACTGTTTTTT. Protein product: CASSQNPRTRANEKLFF.

This clonotype has at least ten counts. A library made for alpha chains picked up this beta chain off target, so its size means little. The genes are TRBV11-1 and TRBJ1-6; D uncertain. The CDR3 is 14 residues long. CDR1 and CDR2 from the germline V gene are SGHAT and FQDESV (reference sequence). The V and J ends lost 5 bases and 7 bases respectively, with 12 bases between them. The DNA for the CDR3 is TGTGCCAGCAGCCTCCGGGCCAAGAATTCACCCCTCCACTTT. It specifies CASSLRAKNSPLHF.

Many counts were recorded for this clonotype. The library was built for alpha chains, so this beta chain is an off-target read and its size means little. The V gene is TRBV15, the J gene TRBJ1-1; 8 nucleotides agree with TRBD1. This CDR3 spans 18 amino acids. Germline-derived CDR1 and CDR2 are LNHNV and YYDKDF (reference sequence). After removal of 0 bases from V and 1 base from J, the junction contained 10 bases not matched to a gene. The CDR3 nucleotides read TGTGCCACCAGCAGAGAAGGACAGGGAGCAGGCGGGAACACTGAAGCTTTCTTT. It is translated as CATSREGQGAGGNTEAFF.

This clonotype turned up a few times. A junction boundary mismatches the germline segment, possibly from a read error. For a library built for alpha chains, this beta chain is a stray read; little rests on its size. This chain links TRBV30 with TRBJ1-4; maybe TRBD1 (6 bases). Germline V CDR1 and CDR2: GTSNPN, SVGIG (reference sequence). The CDR3 loop spans 14 amino acids. CDR3 nucleotides: TGTGTCTGGAGTACGGGGGGCGCACATGAAAAACTGTTTTTT. It is translated as CVWSTGGAHEKLFF.

As for this clonotype: This beta chain was picked up by a library intended for alpha chains and is off target, so its count carries little meaning. This chain links TRBV5-1 with TRBJ2-2, with D perhaps being TRBD1 or TRBD2 (5 bases each). The germline gives CDR1 SGHRS, CDR2 YFSETQ. CDR3 length: 15 amino acids. The V gene lost 0 bases and the J gene lost 1 base, with 7 bases spanning the gap. CDR3 DNA sequence: TGCGCCAGCAGCTTGGAGAGGGGGAACACCGGGGAGCTGTTTTTT. This codes for CASSLERGNTGELFF.

This clonotype was observed many times. This beta chain is a stray sequence in a library constructed for alpha chains; its clone size is not meaningful. The CDR3 DNA follows: TGTGCCAGCAGTGAACTATGGACAGGAGGGGGCGAGCAGTACTTC. This gives the protein CASSELWTGGGEQYF. This chain links TRBV6-1 with TRBJ2-7, with a possible D match to TRBD1 (7 bases). Germline CDR1 is MNHNS and CDR2 is SASEGT. Trimming took off 2 bases at V and 6 bases at J, with 17 bases between the two ends. This CDR3 is 15 amino acids long.

In its sample, this clonotype was seen many times. For a library built for alpha chains, this beta chain is a stray read; little rests on its size. The V and J genes are TRBV14 and TRBJ2-3; 8 bases line up with TRBD1. This CDR3 region has 15 residues. Germline lookup yields CDR1 SGHDN and CDR2 FVKESK. The V and J ends lost 5 bases and 6 bases, in that order; junction bases with no gene match: 10. CDR3 coding DNA: TGTGCCAGCAGCTTCCGGACAGGGCCCAGGGATACGCAGTATTTT. Protein sequence: CASSFRTGPRDTQYF.

This clonotype was seen at least ten times. Because the library targeted alpha chains, this beta chain is an off-target read whose size means little. The J gene is TRBJ1-1, the V gene TRBV6-5, with 7 bases matching TRBD1. The CDR3 is 13 residues long. Germline V gene lookup returns CDR1 MNHEY and CDR2 SVGAGI. The V segment lost 3 bases and the J segment 7 bases; nucleotides outside the gene matches: 5. The CDR3 nucleotides read TGTGCCAGCAGTTATTTGGACAGGCTTGAAGCTTTCTTT. Residues: CASSYLDRLEAFF.

This clonotype was recorded at least ten times. This beta chain turned up in a library designed for alpha chains; as an off-target read, its abundance says little. CDR3 sequence: CSASSSGTANTGELFF. CDR3 coding DNA: TGCAGTGCTAGTAGCAGCGGGACGGCGAACACCGGGGAGCTGTTTTTT. V is TRBV20-1 and J is TRBJ2-2, with 7 bases fitting TRBD2. The CDR3 runs to 16 residues. Germline values: CDR1 DFQATT, CDR2 SNEGSKA (reference sequence). V gave up 3 bases and J gave up 0 bases; unmatched junction bases: 7.